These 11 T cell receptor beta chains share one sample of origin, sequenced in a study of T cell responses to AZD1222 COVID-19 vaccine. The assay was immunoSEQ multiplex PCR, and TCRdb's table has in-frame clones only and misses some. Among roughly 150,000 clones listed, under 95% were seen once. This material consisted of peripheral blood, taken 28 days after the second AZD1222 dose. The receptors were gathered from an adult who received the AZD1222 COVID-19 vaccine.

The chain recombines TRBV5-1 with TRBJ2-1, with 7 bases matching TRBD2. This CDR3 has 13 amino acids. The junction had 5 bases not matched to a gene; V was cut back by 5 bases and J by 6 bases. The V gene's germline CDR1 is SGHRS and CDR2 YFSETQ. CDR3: CASRVGGINEQFF. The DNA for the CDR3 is TGCGCCAGCAGAGTGGGGGGGATCAATGAGCAGTTCTTC.

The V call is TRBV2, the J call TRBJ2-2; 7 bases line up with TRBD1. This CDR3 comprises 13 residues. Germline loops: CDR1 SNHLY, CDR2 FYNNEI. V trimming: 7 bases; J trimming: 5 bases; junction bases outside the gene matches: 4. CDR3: CASTGQVTGELFF. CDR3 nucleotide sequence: TGTGCCAGCACCGGACAGGTGACCGGGGAGCTGTTTTTT. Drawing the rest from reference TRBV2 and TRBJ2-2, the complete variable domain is EPEVTQTPSHQVTQMGQEVILRCVPISNHLYFYWYRQILGQKVEFLVSFYNNEISEKSEIFDDQFSVERPDGSNFTLKIRSTKLEDSAMYFCASTGQVTGELFFGEGSRLTVL.

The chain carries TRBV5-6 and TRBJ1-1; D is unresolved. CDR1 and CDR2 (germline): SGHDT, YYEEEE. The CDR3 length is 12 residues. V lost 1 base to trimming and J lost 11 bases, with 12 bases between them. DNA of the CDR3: TGTGCCAGCAGCTTGTATTCCTCGGGGGCTTTCTTT. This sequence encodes CASSLYSSGAFF.

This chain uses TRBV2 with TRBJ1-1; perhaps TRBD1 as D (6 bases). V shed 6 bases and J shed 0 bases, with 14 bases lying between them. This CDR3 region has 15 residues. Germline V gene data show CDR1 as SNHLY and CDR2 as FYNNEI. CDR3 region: CASRKETGVNTEAFF. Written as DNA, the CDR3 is TGTGCCAGCAGAAAGGAGACAGGAGTGAACACTGAAGCTTTCTTT.

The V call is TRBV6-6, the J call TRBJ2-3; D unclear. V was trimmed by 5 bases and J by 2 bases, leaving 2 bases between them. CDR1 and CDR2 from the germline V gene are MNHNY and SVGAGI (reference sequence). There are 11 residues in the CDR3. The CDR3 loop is CASSPTDTQYF. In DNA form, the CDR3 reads TGTGCCAGCAGTCCCACAGATACGCAGTATTTT.

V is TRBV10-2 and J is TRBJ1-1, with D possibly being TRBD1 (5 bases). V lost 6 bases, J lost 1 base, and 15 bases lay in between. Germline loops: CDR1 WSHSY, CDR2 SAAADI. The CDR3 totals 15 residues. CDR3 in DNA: TGCGCCAGCAGACCTGGACAACGAGCGAACACTGAAGCTTTCTTT. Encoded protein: CASRPGQRANTEAFF.

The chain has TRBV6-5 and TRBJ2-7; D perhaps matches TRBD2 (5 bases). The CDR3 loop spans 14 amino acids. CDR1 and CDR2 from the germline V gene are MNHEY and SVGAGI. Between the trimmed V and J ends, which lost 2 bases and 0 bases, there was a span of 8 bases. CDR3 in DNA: TGTGCCAGCAGTTACCTTCGGGGCTCCTACGAGCAGTACTTC. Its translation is CASSYLRGSYEQYF.

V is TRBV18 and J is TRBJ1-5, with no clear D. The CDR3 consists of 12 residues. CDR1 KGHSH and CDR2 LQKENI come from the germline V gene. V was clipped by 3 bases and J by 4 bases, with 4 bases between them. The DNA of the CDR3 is TGTGCCAGCTCACCCGGGAATCAGCCCCAGCATTTT. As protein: CASSPGNQPQHF.

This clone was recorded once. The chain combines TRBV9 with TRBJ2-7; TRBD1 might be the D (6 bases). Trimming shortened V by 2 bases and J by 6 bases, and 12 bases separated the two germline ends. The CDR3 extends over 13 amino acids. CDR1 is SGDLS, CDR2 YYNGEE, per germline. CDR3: CASSVTGYGEQYF. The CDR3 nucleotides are TGTGCCAGCAGCGTTACAGGGTACGGCGAGCAGTACTTC.

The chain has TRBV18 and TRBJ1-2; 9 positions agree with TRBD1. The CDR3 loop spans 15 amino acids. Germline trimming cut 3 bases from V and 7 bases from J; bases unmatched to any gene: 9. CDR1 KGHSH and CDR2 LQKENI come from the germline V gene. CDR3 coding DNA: TGTGCCAGCTCACCTCCCGGGACAGGGTATTCTGGCTACACCTTC. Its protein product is CASSPPGTGYSGYTF.

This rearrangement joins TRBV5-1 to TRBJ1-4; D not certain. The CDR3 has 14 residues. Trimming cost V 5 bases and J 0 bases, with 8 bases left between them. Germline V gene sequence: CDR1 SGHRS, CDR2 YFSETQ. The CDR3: CASSAGATNEKLFF. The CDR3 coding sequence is TGCGCCAGCAGTGCGGGTGCAACTAATGAAAAACTGTTTTTT.